The source of this TCR beta chain is a study of OX40 agonist ivuxolimab in advanced cancers. The study's findings and limits: The mean number of expanded clones was higher in CD8+ T cells than in CD4+.

Data came from immunoSEQ multiplex PCR; TCRdb stores just in-frame clones and leaves some out. Among tens of thousands of clones listed, roughly 90% were seen once. Trimming stripped 3 bases from V and 6 bases from J, with 11 bases between. This CDR3 contains 14 residues. CDR1 and CDR2 from the germline V gene are SGHTA and FQGNSA. As regards this clone: Its antigen is undetermined.

The receptor's source is an adult with an advanced solid tumor such as melanoma, head and neck, liver or kidney cancer. The rearrangement links TRBV7-2 to TRBJ2-2; D is unresolved. The sample here was CD4+ or CD8+ T cells sorted from blood, taken in a trial of the OX40 agonist ivuxolimab. CDR3 sequence reads: CASSFPLSSGELFF. The CDR3 DNA reads TGTGCCAGCAGCTTCCCCCTAAGTTCCGGGGAGCTGTTTTTT.